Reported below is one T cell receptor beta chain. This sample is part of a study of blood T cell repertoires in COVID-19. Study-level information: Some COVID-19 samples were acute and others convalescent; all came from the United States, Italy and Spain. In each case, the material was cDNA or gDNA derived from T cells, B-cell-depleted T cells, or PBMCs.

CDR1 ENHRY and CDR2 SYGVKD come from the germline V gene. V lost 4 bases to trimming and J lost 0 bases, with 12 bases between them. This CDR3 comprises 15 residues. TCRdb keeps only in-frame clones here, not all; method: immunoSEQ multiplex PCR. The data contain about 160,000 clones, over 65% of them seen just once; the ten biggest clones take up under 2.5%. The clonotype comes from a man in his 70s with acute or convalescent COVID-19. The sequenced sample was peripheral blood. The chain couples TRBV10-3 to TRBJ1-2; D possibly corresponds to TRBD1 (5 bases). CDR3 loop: CAISGQLVPNYGYTF. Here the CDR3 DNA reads TGTGCCATCAGTGGACAGTTAGTCCCTAACTATGGCTACACCTTC.